The rows below give T cell receptor beta chains drawn from one sample of a study of blood T cell repertoires in COVID-19. Sequencing was performed with immunoSEQ multiplex PCR; in TCRdb, only in-frame clones are kept and a portion is missing. Altogether under 250,000 clones are present, 83% being singletons, with the ten largest covering around 3.3%. What was sequenced was PBMCs or T cells enriched from blood (not recorded which). These receptors all stem from a woman aged 40 to 50 who had been exposed to COVID-19. Each CDR3 is given with its conserved first and last residue. A D gene is named only where the DNA matches it firmly. For some rows the clone size is stated as once, few or many, or as a class when expanded; others skip it.

DNA: TGTGCCAGCAGTTTGCCGACAGGTGTCTATGGCTACACCTTC
CDR3: CASSLPTGVYGYTF
J: TRBJ1-2
D: -
size: -
V: TRBV28

DNA: TGCAGCGCCCTGGACAGGGGAGGAACTGAAGCTTTCTTT
CDR3: CSALDRGGTEAFF
J: TRBJ1-1
D: TRBD1
size: -
V: TRBV29-1

DNA: TGTGCCAGCAGCGCCCCGGACAGGGGAAAAAATGAGCAGTTCTTC
CDR3: CASSAPDRGKNEQFF
J: TRBJ2-1
D: TRBD1
size: -
V: TRBV9

DNA: TGTGCCAGCAGCCCTGTTTGTCCCAACTATGGCTACACCTTC
CDR3: CASSPVCPNYGYTF
J: TRBJ1-2
D: -
size: -
V: TRBV11-3

DNA: TGCGCCAGCAGTCTCGACTCGGGGAATGCTGATCAGCCCCAGCATTTT
CDR3: CASSLDSGNADQPQHF
J: TRBJ1-5
D: -
size: -
V: TRBV10-1

DNA: TGTGCCAGCAGCCTCCGCCGGAGCTACGAGCAGTACTTC
CDR3: CASSLRRSYEQYF
J: TRBJ2-7
D: -
size: once
V: TRBV12-3/TRBV12-4

DNA: TGTGCCAGCAGCCGAGTGGTGGGAGGTGCAGCCCAGCATTTT
CDR3: CASSRVVGGAAQHF
J: TRBJ1-5
D: -
size: -
V: TRBV7-8

DNA: TGTGCCAGCAGCTCGCGACAGGGATGGGATGGCTACACCTTC
CDR3: CASSSRQGWDGYTF
J: TRBJ1-2
D: TRBD1
size: -
V: TRBV7-2

DNA: TGCGCCAGCAGCTTGCGGGGACAAGAGACCCAGTACTTC
CDR3: CASSLRGQETQYF
J: TRBJ2-5
D: -
size: -
V: TRBV5-1

DNA: TGCGCCAGCAGCTTGGGGGACACGACCTCTCTCTATGGCTACACCTTC
CDR3: CASSLGDTTSLYGYTF
J: TRBJ1-2
D: -
size: -
V: TRBV5-1

DNA: TGTGCCAGCAGCCTGGGACAGGGGAACACCATATATTTT
CDR3: CASSLGQGNTIYF
J: TRBJ1-3
D: TRBD1
size: -
V: TRBV3-1/TRBV3-2

DNA: TGTGCCATCAGGGCAGGGGGCGGTGGCTACACCTTC
CDR3: CAIRAGGGGYTF
J: TRBJ1-2
D: TRBD1
size: -
V: TRBV10-3

DNA: TGTGCCAGCAGCCAAGAACAGGGGATCGGGAACTATGGCTACACCTTC
CDR3: CASSQEQGIGNYGYTF
J: TRBJ1-2
D: TRBD1
size: -
V: TRBV4-2

DNA: TGTGCCAGCAGCGGTGGGGGACAGTACAATGAGCAGTTCTTC
CDR3: CASSGGGQYNEQFF
J: TRBJ2-1
D: TRBD1
size: -
V: TRBV6-5

DNA: TGTGCCAGTAGTATATCTTCCAGGAGCACAGATACGCAGTATTTT
CDR3: CASSISSRSTDTQYF
J: TRBJ2-3
D: -
size: -
V: TRBV19

DNA: TGTGCCAGCAGTGAAACAGGGTTAGGCGAAGCTTTCTTT
CDR3: CASSETGLGEAFF
J: TRBJ1-1
D: -
size: -
V: TRBV6-4

DNA: TGTGCCAGCGGAATGGAGGGCAGTCTTCAGCCCCAGCATTTT
CDR3: CASGMEGSLQPQHF
J: TRBJ1-5
D: -
size: -
V: TRBV2

DNA: TGTGCCAGCAGCCAATCTGTGTATGGCTACACCTTC
CDR3: CASSQSVYGYTF
J: TRBJ1-2
D: -
size: -
V: TRBV3-1/TRBV3-2

DNA: TGTGCCAGCAGTTACTCACCGGGAATACCCTCCTACGAGCAGTACTTC
CDR3: CASSYSPGIPSYEQYF
J: TRBJ2-7
D: -
size: -
V: TRBV6-2/TRBV6-3

DNA: TGTGCCAGCAGCTTGGGTAGGGGGGACAGGGGCTTTCGGTACCACGAGCAGTACTTC
CDR3: CASSLGRGDRGFRYHEQYF
J: TRBJ2-7
D: TRBD1
size: -
V: TRBV5-6

DNA: TGTGCCAGTCTGGGCCTTTATGAAAAACTGTTTTTT
CDR3: CASLGLYEKLFF
J: TRBJ1-4
D: -
size: -
V: TRBV19

DNA: TGTGCCAGCAGTCATTGGGGGGACCTGAGCCAGCCCCAGCATTTT
CDR3: CASSHWGDLSQPQHF
J: TRBJ1-5
D: -
size: -
V: TRBV5-6

DNA: TGTGCCAGCAGTCCAGGGGCCAACGTCCTGACTTTC
CDR3: CASSPGANVLTF
J: TRBJ2-6
D: -
size: -
V: TRBV3-1/TRBV3-2

DNA: TGTGCCAGCAGCTCCGGGACAGGGAACACTGAAGCTTTCTTT
CDR3: CASSSGTGNTEAFF
J: TRBJ1-1
D: TRBD1
size: -
V: TRBV7-3

DNA: TGCGCCAGCAGCAAAGACGGCCTCCTAGCGGGGGGGTTTAATGAGCAGTTCTTC
CDR3: CASSKDGLLAGGFNEQFF
J: TRBJ2-1
D: TRBD2
size: -
V: TRBV4-3

DNA: TGTGCCAGCAGCTCCGCCAACCGCGCTTACTCTGGAAACACCATATATTTT
CDR3: CASSSANRAYSGNTIYF
J: TRBJ1-3
D: -
size: -
V: TRBV9

DNA: TGTGCCAGCAGCCAAGAAACATCGGGAGCCATGAGCTCCTACAATGAGCAGTTCTTC
CDR3: CASSQETSGAMSSYNEQFF
J: TRBJ2-1
D: -
size: -
V: TRBV3-1/TRBV3-2

DNA: TGTGCCAGCTCACCAAGCTCGGGTCCCTACGAGCAGTACTTC
CDR3: CASSPSSGPYEQYF
J: TRBJ2-7
D: -
size: -
V: TRBV18

DNA: TGTGCTAGCAGCCCAAACGACAGGGTTCCGGAGACCCAGTACTTC
CDR3: CASSPNDRVPETQYF
J: TRBJ2-5
D: TRBD1
size: -
V: TRBV7-7

DNA: TGTGCCAGCAGCCCGTCGGTCACTGAAGCTTTCTTT
CDR3: CASSPSVTEAFF
J: TRBJ1-1
D: -
size: once
V: TRBV5-8

DNA: TGTGCCAGCAGCTTGGGTCGGGGAACCGTGGATGGCTACACCTTC
CDR3: CASSLGRGTVDGYTF
J: TRBJ1-2
D: -
size: -
V: TRBV5-5

DNA: TGTGCCAGCAGCCTTACAGACACGCACGAAAAACTGTTTTTT
CDR3: CASSLTDTHEKLFF
J: TRBJ1-4
D: -
size: -
V: TRBV7-6

DNA: TGTGCCAGCAGCCGACACCACAATCAGCCCCAGCATTTT
CDR3: CASSRHHNQPQHF
J: TRBJ1-5
D: -
size: few
V: TRBV5-8

DNA: TGTGCCAGTAGTATAGACGAGGGGGAAGTTGATGGCTACACCTTC
CDR3: CASSIDEGEVDGYTF
J: TRBJ1-2
D: -
size: -
V: TRBV19

DNA: TGTGCCAGCAGCCCCGGACAGGGTTGGACCGTTTTGGAAAAACTGTTTTTT
CDR3: CASSPGQGWTVLEKLFF
J: TRBJ1-4
D: TRBD1
size: -
V: TRBV7-9

DNA: TGCGCCAGCAGCTTGGGACAGGGGCTGGGTGGCTACACCTTC
CDR3: CASSLGQGLGGYTF
J: TRBJ1-2
D: TRBD1
size: -
V: TRBV5-1